This is a list of T cell receptor beta chains from one sample in a study of blood T cell repertoires in COVID-19. Assay: immunoSEQ multiplex PCR; the TCRdb copy retains only in-frame clones and omits some. Of about 150,000 clones listed, around 80% are singletons. Sequenced: peripheral blood. The receptors shown here come from a woman aged 50 to 65 with acute or convalescent COVID-19. The CDR3 runs from the conserved cysteine through the conserved F or W. D genes are given only for firm matches. Clone size is stated in some rows and not others, as once, few, many or a class when expanded.

NA	TRBV27	TRBJ2-1	NA	TGTGCCAGCAAGATTCGACAGGGGAGGGATGAGCAGTTCTTC	CASKIRQGRDEQFF
TRBD1	TRBV18	TRBJ1-2	NA	TGTGCCAGCTCACAGGGACAGGGCACCGATGGCTACACCTTC	CASSQGQGTDGYTF
TRBD1	TRBV18	TRBJ1-2	NA	TGTGCCAGCTCACCAAGCGGGACAGGCGAAGGCTACACCTTC	CASSPSGTGEGYTF
TRBD1	TRBV28	TRBJ2-3	NA	TGTGCCAGCAGTTTTGGACAGGGGAACACAGATACGCAGTATTTT	CASSFGQGNTDTQYF
TRBD1	TRBV19	TRBJ2-3	NA	TGTGCCAGTAGTCTCGATCATGGGACAGGCACAGATACGCAGTATTTT	CASSLDHGTGTDTQYF
TRBD1	TRBV9	TRBJ1-2	NA	TGTGCCAGCACCGCCGGCAGGGGGCAGGGTGGCTACACCTTC	CASTAGRGQGGYTF
NA	TRBV19	TRBJ1-5	NA	TGTGCCAGTAGACAGGTAGGAGGCAATCAGCCCCAGCATTTT	CASRQVGGNQPQHF
NA	TRBV6-2/TRBV6-3	TRBJ2-2	NA	TGTGCCAGCAGTTACTATCTGCGGTCGAACACCGGGGAGCTGTTTTTT	CASSYYLRSNTGELFF
TRBD2	TRBV7-2	TRBJ2-1	NA	TGTGCCAGCAGCGGTGGTCCCGGGACTAGCAGGTACAATGAGCAGTTCTTC	CASSGGPGTSRYNEQFF
NA	TRBV9	TRBJ2-1	NA	TGTGCCAGCAGCACCTCCCACGTGGGGCTTTCGAATGAGCAGTTCTTC	CASSTSHVGLSNEQFF
NA	TRBV19	TRBJ2-3	NA	TGTGCCAGTAGTACAACTAGATCCGATACGCAGTATTTT	CASSTTRSDTQYF
NA	TRBV11-3	TRBJ2-7	NA	TGTGCCAGCAGCTTCGACAGGGAGGACGAGCAGTACTTC	CASSFDREDEQYF
NA	TRBV27	TRBJ2-2	NA	TGTGCCAGCAGTTTATCGTCAAGGGGGGGTTTGGAGCTGTTTTTT	CASSLSSRGGLELFF
TRBD1	TRBV27	TRBJ1-2	NA	TGTGCCAGCAGTCCATCAGGGGGTTGGGCTAACTATGGCTACACCTTC	CASSPSGGWANYGYTF
TRBD1	TRBV12-3/TRBV12-4	TRBJ2-7	few	TGTGCCAGCACTCGACAGGGGAACGAGCAGTACTTC	CASTRQGNEQYF
NA	TRBV29-1	TRBJ1-5	NA	TGCAGCGTTGCCCACGGAGATAATCGGCCCCAGCATTTT	CSVAHGDNRPQHF
NA	TRBV29-1	TRBJ2-3	NA	TGCAGCGTCGAACAGCTAGGAGATACGCAGTATTTT	CSVEQLGDTQYF
NA	TRBV18	TRBJ1-4	NA	TGTGCCAGCTCACCACCCGGGGGTCGTGAAAAACTGTTTTTT	CASSPPGGREKLFF
TRBD2	TRBV5-1	TRBJ2-5	NA	TGCGCCAGCAGGCGGAACGGGGGGTCCCAAGAGACCCAGTACTTC	CASRRNGGSQETQYF
NA	TRBV6-5	TRBJ2-3	once	TGTGCCAGCAGTTACGGGCCGTCTAGCACAGATACGCAGTATTTT	CASSYGPSSTDTQYF
NA	TRBV21-1	TRBJ1-2	NA	TGTGCCAGCAGTACGTACAGGACGAACTATGGCTACACCTTC	CASSTYRTNYGYTF
NA	TRBV5-1	TRBJ1-1	NA	TGCGCCAGCAGCCCGTTTACTTCAGGGTCTTTAAACACTGAAGCTTTCTTT	CASSPFTSGSLNTEAFF
TRBD2	TRBV24-1	TRBJ2-1	NA	TGTGCCACCAGTCTAGCGGGAGGTTCGTACAATGAGCAGTTCTTC	CATSLAGGSYNEQFF
TRBD2	TRBV3-1/TRBV3-2	TRBJ2-1	NA	TGTGCCAGCAGCCAAGATACGCGGACTAGCGGGAGGATCTTC	CASSQDTRTSGRIF
TRBD1	TRBV6-5	TRBJ2-1	NA	TGTGCCAGCTCGGGACAGGGGGCGGGGAATGAGCAGTTCTTC	CASSGQGAGNEQFF
TRBD1	TRBV9	TRBJ2-5	NA	TGTGCCAGCAGCACGCGGACAGGGGGCGGAGAGACCCAGTACTTC	CASSTRTGGGETQYF
NA	TRBV7-9	TRBJ1-2	NA	TGTGCCAGCAGCTTAAATCGAGGGAGCTATGGCTACACCTTC	CASSLNRGSYGYTF
NA	TRBV2	TRBJ2-1	NA	TGTGCCAGCAGTGAAGGGCAGGGATACGTCAATGAGCAGTTCTTC	CASSEGQGYVNEQFF
NA	TRBV6-5	TRBJ1-2	NA	TGTGCCAGCAGTCACGCCGGGACACCGAAGGAGGGCTACACCTTC	CASSHAGTPKEGYTF
NA	TRBV13	TRBJ2-1	NA	TGTGCCAGCAGCACCCCGGGTAGGGAGGACTACAATGAGCAGTTCTTC	CASSTPGREDYNEQFF
NA	TRBV3-1/TRBV3-2	TRBJ1-5	NA	TGTGCCAGCAGCCAAGATTCGGGTAGCAATCAGCCCCAGCATTTT	CASSQDSGSNQPQHF
TRBD2	TRBV15	TRBJ2-3	NA	TGTGCCACCAGCAACCCTAGCGGGGGCACAGATACGCAGTATTTT	CATSNPSGGTDTQYF
NA	TRBV28	TRBJ2-7	NA	TGTGCCAGCAGTCAGCTATCAGGGGTTCGGTCCTACGAGCAGTACTTC	CASSQLSGVRSYEQYF
NA	TRBV7-2	TRBJ2-3	NA	TGTGCCAGCAGCTTAGCCTCTGCCAGTACGCAGTATTTT	CASSLASASTQYF
TRBD2	TRBV5-1	TRBJ2-1	NA	TGCGCCAGCAGCTTAGACCTAGCGGGAGGGTTTGGCAATGAGCAGTTCTTC	CASSLDLAGGFGNEQFF
NA	TRBV5-1	TRBJ1-6	NA	TGCGCCAGCAGCTTGTTGGCAGGGTCGACCGATAATTCACCCCTCCACTTT	CASSLLAGSTDNSPLHF
TRBD2	TRBV30	TRBJ2-1	NA	TGTGCCTGGAGGCTAGCGGGAGCCAATGAGCAGTTCTTC	CAWRLAGANEQFF
NA	TRBV4-1	TRBJ1-2	once	TGCGCCAGCAGCCAAGAACCAGGGAGGGGTGGCTACACCTTC	CASSQEPGRGGYTF
TRBD2	TRBV5-4	TRBJ2-2	NA	TGTGCCAGCAGCTTGGGTGGACTAGCGGTGAACACCGGGGAGCTGTTTTTT	CASSLGGLAVNTGELFF
NA	TRBV28	TRBJ2-2	few	TGTGCCAGCAGTTTAAGTGGGGGCGACACCGGGGAGCTGTTTTTT	CASSLSGGDTGELFF
NA	TRBV12-3/TRBV12-4	TRBJ2-7	NA	TGTGCCAGCAGATCGGACAGATACGAGCAGTACTTC	CASRSDRYEQYF
NA	TRBV7-2	TRBJ2-7	NA	TGTGCCAGCAGCCCTCCTTCCTACGAGCAGTACTTC	CASSPPSYEQYF
TRBD1	TRBV5-8	TRBJ1-1	NA	TGTGCCAGCAGCTTCTCAGGGGGAGCTTTCTTT	CASSFSGGAFF
NA	TRBV5-1	TRBJ2-6	NA	TGCGCCAGCAGCTTGGGGAGGGGGCTCGGGGCCAACGTCCTGACTTTC	CASSLGRGLGANVLTF
TRBD1	TRBV5-5	TRBJ1-6	NA	TGTGCCAGCGACAACAGGGGGAAGTTCGTGAGCTCCTATAATTCACCCCTCCACTTT	CASDNRGKFVSSYNSPLHF
TRBD2	TRBV6-5	TRBJ2-7	NA	TGTGCCAGCAAACCTTCCGGGGGGTCTCCGAACGAGCAGTACTTC	CASKPSGGSPNEQYF
NA	TRBV7-9	TRBJ1-6	NA	TGTGCCAGCAGCTTAGCTGGGGCGGAAGGTTCACCCCTCCACTTT	CASSLAGAEGSPLHF
NA	TRBV21-1	TRBJ1-1	NA	TGTGCCAGCAGCAAAGAGCAGACACTGATGAACACTGAAGCTTTCTTT	CASSKEQTLMNTEAFF
TRBD1	TRBV10-3	TRBJ1-1	NA	TGTGCCATCAGTGTGGACAGGGGGGTGGACACTGAAGCTTTCTTT	CAISVDRGVDTEAFF
TRBD2	TRBV15	TRBJ2-1	NA	TGTGCCACCAGCAGAGGGGGACTAGCGGGAAATGAGCAGTTCTTC	CATSRGGLAGNEQFF